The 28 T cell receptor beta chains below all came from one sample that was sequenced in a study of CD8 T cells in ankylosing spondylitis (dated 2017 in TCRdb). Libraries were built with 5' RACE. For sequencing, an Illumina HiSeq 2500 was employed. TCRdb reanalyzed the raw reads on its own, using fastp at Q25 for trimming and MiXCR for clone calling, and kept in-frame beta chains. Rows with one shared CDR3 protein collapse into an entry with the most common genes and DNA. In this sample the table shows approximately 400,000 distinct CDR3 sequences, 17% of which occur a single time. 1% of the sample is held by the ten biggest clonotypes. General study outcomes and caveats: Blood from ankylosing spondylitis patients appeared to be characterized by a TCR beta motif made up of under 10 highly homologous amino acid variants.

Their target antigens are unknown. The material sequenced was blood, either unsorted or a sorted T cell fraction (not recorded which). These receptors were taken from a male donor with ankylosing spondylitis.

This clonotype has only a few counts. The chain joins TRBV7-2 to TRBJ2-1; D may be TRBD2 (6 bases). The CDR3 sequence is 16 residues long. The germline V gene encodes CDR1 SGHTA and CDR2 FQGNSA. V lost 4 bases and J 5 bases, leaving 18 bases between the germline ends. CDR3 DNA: TGTGCCAGCAGCTCAATGGGGGGAAAGAGTAACAATGAGCAGTTCTTC. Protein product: CASSSMGGKSNNEQFF. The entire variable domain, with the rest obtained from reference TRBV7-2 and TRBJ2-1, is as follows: GAGVSQSPSNKVTEKGKDVELRCDPISGHTALYWYRQSLGQGLEFLIYFQGNSAPDKSGLPSDRFSAERTGGSVSTLTIQRTQQEDSAVYLCASSSMGGKSNNEQFFGPGTRLTVL.

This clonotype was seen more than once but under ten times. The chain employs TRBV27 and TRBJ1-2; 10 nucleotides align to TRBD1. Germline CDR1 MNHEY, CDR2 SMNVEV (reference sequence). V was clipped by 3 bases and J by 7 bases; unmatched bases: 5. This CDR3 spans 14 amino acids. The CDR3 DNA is TGTGCCAGCAGTTTTTCGGACAGGGGGTTTGGCTACACCTTC. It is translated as CASSFSDRGFGYTF.

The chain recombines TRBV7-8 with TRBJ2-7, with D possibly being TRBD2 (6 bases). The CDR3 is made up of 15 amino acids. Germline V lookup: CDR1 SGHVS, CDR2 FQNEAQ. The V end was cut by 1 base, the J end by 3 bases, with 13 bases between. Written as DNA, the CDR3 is TGTGCCAGCAGCTTAGGATCCGGGACTTACTACGAGCAGTACTTC. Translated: CASSLGSGTYYEQYF.

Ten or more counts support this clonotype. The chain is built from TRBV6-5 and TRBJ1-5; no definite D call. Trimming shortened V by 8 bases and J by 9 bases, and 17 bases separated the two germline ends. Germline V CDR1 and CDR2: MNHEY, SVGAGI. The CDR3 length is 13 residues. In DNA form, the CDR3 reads TGTGCCAGCGTTTTGGACCTATATCTGCCCCAGCATTTT. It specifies CASVLDLYLPQHF.

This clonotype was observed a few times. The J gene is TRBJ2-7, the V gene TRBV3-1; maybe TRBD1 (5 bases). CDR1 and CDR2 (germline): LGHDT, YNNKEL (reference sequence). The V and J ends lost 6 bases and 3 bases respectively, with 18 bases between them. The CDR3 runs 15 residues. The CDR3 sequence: CASSGRGKVSYEQYF. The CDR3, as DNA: TGTGCCAGCAGTGGTAGGGGTAAAGTAAGCTACGAGCAGTACTTC.

The DNA of the CDR3 is TGTGCCACCATGGGATCAGGGAACTATGGCTACACCTTC. It encodes CATMGSGNYGYTF. The chain uses TRBV24-1 and TRBJ1-2; perhaps TRBD1 as D (5 bases). V gave up 8 bases and J gave up 2 bases, with 11 bases separating them. The CDR3 extends over 13 amino acids. Germline CDR1 reads KGHDR; CDR2 reads SFDVKD.

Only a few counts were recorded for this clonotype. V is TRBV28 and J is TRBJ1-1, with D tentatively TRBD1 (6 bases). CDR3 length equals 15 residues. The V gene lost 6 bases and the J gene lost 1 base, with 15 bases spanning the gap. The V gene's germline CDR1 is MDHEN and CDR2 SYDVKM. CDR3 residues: CASREQGTRNTEAFF. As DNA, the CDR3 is TGTGCCAGCAGGGAACAGGGCACGCGGAACACTGAAGCTTTCTTT. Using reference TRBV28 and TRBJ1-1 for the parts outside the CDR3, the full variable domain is DVKVTQSSRYLVKRTGEKVFLECVQDMDHENMFWYRQDPGLGLRLIYFSYDVKMKEKGDIPEGYSVSREKKERFSLILESASTNQTSMYLCASREQGTRNTEAFFGQGTRLTVV.

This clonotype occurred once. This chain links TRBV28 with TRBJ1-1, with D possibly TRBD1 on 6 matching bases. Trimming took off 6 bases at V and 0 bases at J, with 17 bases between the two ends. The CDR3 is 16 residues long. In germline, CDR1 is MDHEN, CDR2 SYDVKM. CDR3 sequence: CASSPGGGPMNTEAFF. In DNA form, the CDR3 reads TGTGCCAGCAGCCCCGGGGGGGGGCCCATGAACACTGAAGCTTTCTTT. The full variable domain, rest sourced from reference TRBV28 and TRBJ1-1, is DVKVTQSSRYLVKRTGEKVFLECVQDMDHENMFWYRQDPGLGLRLIYFSYDVKMKEKGDIPEGYSVSREKKERFSLILESASTNQTSMYLCASSPGGGPMNTEAFFGQGTRLTVV.

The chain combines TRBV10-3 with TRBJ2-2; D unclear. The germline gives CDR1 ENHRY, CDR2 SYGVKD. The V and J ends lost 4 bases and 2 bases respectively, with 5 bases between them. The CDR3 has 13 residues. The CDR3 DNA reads TGTGCCATCAGTGGGGCCAACACCGGGGAGCTGTTTTTT. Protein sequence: CAISGANTGELFF.

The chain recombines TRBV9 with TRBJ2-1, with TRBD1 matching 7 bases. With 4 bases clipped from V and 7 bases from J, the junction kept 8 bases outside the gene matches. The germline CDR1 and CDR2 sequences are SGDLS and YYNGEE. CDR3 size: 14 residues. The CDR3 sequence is CASSIRQGWNEQFF. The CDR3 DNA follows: TGTGCCAGCAGCATTCGACAGGGTTGGAATGAGCAGTTCTTC. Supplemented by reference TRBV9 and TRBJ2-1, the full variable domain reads DSGVTQTPKHLITATGQRVTLRCSPRSGDLSVYWYQQSLDQGLQFLIQYYNGEERAKGNILERFSAQQFPDLHSELNLSSLELGDSALYFCASSIRQGWNEQFFGPGTRLTVL.

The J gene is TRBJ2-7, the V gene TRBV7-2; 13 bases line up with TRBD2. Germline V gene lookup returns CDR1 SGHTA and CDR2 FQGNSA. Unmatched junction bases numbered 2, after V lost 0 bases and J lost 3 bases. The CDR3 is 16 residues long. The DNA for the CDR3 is TGTGCCAGCAGCTTAGCGAGACTAGCGGGGGGCTACGAGCAGTACTTC. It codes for CASSLARLAGGYEQYF.

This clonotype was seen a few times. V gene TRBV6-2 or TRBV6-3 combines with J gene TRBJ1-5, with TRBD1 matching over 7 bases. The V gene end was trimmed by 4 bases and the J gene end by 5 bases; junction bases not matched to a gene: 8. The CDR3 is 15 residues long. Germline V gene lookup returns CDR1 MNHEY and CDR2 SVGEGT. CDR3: CASSLRQGSYQPQHF. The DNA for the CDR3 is TGTGCCAGCAGTTTACGACAGGGTAGTTATCAGCCCCAGCATTTT.

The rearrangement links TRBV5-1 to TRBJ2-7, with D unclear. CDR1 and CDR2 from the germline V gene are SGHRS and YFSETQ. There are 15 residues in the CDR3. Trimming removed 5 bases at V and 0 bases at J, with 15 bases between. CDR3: CASRTGRLSSYEQYF. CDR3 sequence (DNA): TGCGCCAGCAGGACGGGTCGCTTAAGCTCCTACGAGCAGTACTTC.

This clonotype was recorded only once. CDR3 residues: CAWTAGGTGPGELFF. CDR3 bases: TGTGCCTGGACCGCAGGTGGGACAGGGCCCGGGGAGCTGTTTTTT. V usage is TRBV30 and J usage is TRBJ2-2, with 9 bases identical to TRBD1. The ends lost 4 bases at V and 6 bases at J; junction bases unmatched: 9. CDR3 length equals 15 residues. CDR1 and CDR2 (germline): GTSNPN, SVGIG (reference sequence).

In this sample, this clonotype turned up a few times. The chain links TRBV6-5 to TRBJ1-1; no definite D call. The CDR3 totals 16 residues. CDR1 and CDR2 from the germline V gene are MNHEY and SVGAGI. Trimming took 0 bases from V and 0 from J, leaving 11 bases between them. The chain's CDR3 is CASSYSVGAMNTEAFF. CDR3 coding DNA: TGTGCCAGCAGTTACTCGGTCGGTGCCATGAACACTGAAGCTTTCTTT.

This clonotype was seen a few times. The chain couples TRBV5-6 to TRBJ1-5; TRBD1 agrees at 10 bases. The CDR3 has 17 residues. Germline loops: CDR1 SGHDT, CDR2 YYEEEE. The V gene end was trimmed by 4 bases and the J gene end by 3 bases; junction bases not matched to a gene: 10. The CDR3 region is CASSPGTGAAVNQPQHF. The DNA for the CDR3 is TGTGCCAGCAGCCCAGGGACAGGGGCCGCTGTCAATCAGCCCCAGCATTTT.

CDR3 sequence (DNA): TGCAGTGCTAGAGCCCCTGGAGGTAGGAGGGGCAATCAGCCCCAGCATTTT. Translating it yields CSARAPGGRRGNQPQHF. The chain carries TRBV20-1 and TRBJ1-5; D ambiguous. This CDR3 is 17 amino acids long. CDR1 and CDR2 (germline): DFQATT, SNEGSKA (reference sequence). The ends were cut back, 1 base at V and 2 bases at J, with 18 bases in the middle.

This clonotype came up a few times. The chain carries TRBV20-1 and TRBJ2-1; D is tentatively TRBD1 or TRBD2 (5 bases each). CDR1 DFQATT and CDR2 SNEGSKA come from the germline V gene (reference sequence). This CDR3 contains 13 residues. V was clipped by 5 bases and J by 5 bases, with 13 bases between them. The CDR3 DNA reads TGCAGTGCTTCCGGGACCCAGCACAATGAGCAGTTCTTC. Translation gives CSASGTQHNEQFF.

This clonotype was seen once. CDR3 residues: CSARDPGTYTGELFF. The CDR3 DNA sequence: TGCAGTGCTAGAGATCCCGGGACCTACACCGGGGAGCTGTTTTTT. V is TRBV20-1 and J is TRBJ2-2, with D perhaps TRBD1 or TRBD2 (5 bases each). There are 15 residues in the CDR3. Germline V lookup: CDR1 DFQATT, CDR2 SNEGSKA (reference sequence). V was cut by 0 bases and J by 3 bases, with 11 bases left in between.

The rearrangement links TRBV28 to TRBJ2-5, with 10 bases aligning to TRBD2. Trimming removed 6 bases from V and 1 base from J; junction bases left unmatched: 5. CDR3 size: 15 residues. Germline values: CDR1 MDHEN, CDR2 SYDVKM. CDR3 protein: CASSGLAEIQETQYF. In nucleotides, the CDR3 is TGTGCCAGCAGCGGACTAGCGGAGATCCAAGAGACCCAGTACTTC.

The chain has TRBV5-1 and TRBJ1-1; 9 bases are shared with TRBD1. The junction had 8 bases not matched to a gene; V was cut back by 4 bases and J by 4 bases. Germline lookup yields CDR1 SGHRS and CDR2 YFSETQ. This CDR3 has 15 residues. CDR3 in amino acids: CASSDGTGTSTEAFF. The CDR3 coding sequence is TGCGCCAGCAGCGACGGGACAGGGACGAGCACTGAAGCTTTCTTT.

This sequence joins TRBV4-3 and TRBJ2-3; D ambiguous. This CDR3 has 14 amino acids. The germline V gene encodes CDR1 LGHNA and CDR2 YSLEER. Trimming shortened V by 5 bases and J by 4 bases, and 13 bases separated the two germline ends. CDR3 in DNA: TGCGCCAGCAGCACGGTGGATAGGGCAGATACGCAGTATTTT. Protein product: CASSTVDRADTQYF.

This chain's CDR3 is CASSYIAGTYEQYF. In DNA form, the CDR3 reads TGTGCCAGCAGTTACATTGCGGGGACCTACGAGCAGTACTTC. The chain joins TRBV6-5 to TRBJ2-7, with D possibly TRBD2 on 6 matching bases. Trimming took 2 bases from V and 2 from J, leaving 10 bases between them. Germline values: CDR1 MNHEY, CDR2 SVGAGI. The CDR3 has 14 amino acids.

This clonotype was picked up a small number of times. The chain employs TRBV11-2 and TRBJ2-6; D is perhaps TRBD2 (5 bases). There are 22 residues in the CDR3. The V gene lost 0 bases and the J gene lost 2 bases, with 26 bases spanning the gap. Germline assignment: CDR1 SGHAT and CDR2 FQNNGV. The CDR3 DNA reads TGTGCCAGCAGCTTAGATCTCGGGGAAGGGCGGTGGCTTAAGGCTGGGGCCAACGTCCTGACTTTC. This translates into CASSLDLGEGRWLKAGANVLTF.

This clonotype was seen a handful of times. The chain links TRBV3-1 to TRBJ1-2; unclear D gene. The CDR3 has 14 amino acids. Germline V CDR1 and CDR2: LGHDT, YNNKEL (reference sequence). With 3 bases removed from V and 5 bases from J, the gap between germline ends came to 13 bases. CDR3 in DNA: TGTGCCAGCAGCCATCACGGACGCGATTATGGCTACACCTTC. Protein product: CASSHHGRDYGYTF.

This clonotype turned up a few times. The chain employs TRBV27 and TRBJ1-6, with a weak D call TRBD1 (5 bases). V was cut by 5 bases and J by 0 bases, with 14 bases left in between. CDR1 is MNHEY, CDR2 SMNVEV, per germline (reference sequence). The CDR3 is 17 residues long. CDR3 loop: CASSPRTPSSYNSPLHF. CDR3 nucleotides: TGTGCCAGCAGTCCCCGGACACCGAGCTCCTATAATTCACCCCTCCACTTT.

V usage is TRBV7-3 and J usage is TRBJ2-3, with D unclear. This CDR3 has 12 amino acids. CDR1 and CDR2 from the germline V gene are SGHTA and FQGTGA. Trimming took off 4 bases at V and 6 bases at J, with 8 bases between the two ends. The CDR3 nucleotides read TGTGCCAGCAGCTCTCTCGGGGATACGCAGTATTTT. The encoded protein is CASSSLGDTQYF.

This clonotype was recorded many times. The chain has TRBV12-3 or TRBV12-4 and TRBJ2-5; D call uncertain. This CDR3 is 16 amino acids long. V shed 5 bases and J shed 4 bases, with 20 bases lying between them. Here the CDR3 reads CASSRRSSLYRETQYF. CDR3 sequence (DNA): TGTGCCAGCAGTCGAAGGTCCTCCCTGTATCGAGAGACCCAGTACTTC.